What follows are 25 T cell receptor beta chains derived from one specimen sequenced in a study of radiotherapy plus CTLA-4 blockade in lung cancer (dated by TCRdb to between 2018 and 2020). The library relied on the immunoSEQ multiplex PCR assay. TCRdb provides this immuneACCESS table in a form limited to in-frame rearrangements. Some clones are lacking; in checked studies, under half of them reflect an unresolved V gene, and why the rest are absent is not known. The table for this sample lists 60,000 to 70,000 clones; around 83% of them were counted only once. The ten largest clones capture about 4.3% of the sample. The sequencing used peripheral blood, collected from a patient treated with radiotherapy plus ipilimumab. These receptors were taken from a human donor with non-small cell lung cancer who had a partial response to radiotherapy plus ipilimumab.

The genes are TRBV7-9 and TRBJ2-5; D remains ambiguous. CDR3 length: 13 amino acids. Germline-derived CDR1 and CDR2 are SEHNR and FQNEAQ (reference sequence). V shed 1 base and J shed 5 bases, with 8 bases lying between them. CDR3 sequence reads: CASSLGSVETQYF. DNA of the CDR3: TGTGCCAGCAGCTTAGGATCGGTCGAGACCCAGTACTTC.

Remarks on this clone: The sample carries other DNA sequences with the same CDR3. The gene calls are TRBV7-9 and TRBJ2-1; 8 nucleotides align to TRBD2. The germline gives CDR1 SEHNR, CDR2 FQNEAQ (reference sequence). J lost 2 bases, V lost 0 bases, and 3 bases had no gene match. The CDR3 has 16 residues. CDR3: CASSLALAGTYNEQFF. The CDR3 coding sequence is TGTGCCAGCAGCTTAGCCCTAGCGGGTACCTACAATGAGCAGTTCTTC.

The chain employs TRBV5-1 and TRBJ1-1; D gene unclear. The germline V gene encodes CDR1 SGHRS and CDR2 YFSETQ. Trimming stripped 4 bases from V and 8 bases from J, with 12 bases between. CDR3 length: 12 residues. The CDR3 DNA sequence: TGCGCCAGCAGCACCGCCGGGGAGGAAGCTTTCTTT. It encodes CASSTAGEEAFF.

V is TRBV28 and J is TRBJ1-5; no clear D gene. CDR3 length: 14 residues. With 6 bases removed from V and 3 bases from J, the gap between germline ends came to 12 bases. Germline V gene data show CDR1 as MDHEN and CDR2 as SYDVKM. The CDR3: CASRYPGLNQPQHF. The CDR3 DNA sequence: TGTGCCAGCAGGTATCCGGGTCTCAATCAGCCCCAGCATTTT.

The rearrangement uses TRBV28 and TRBJ1-2; 7 bases are shared with TRBD1. Losses at the gene ends were 3 bases for V and 8 bases for J; bases not matched to a gene: 9. The CDR3 is 14 amino acids. From germline, CDR1 is MDHEN and CDR2 SYDVKM. DNA of the CDR3: TGTGCCAGCAGTTTTCCGGGCCAGGGGGTGGGCTACACCTTC. Protein: CASSFPGQGVGYTF.

The chain uses TRBV5-1 and TRBJ1-1, with a possible D match to TRBD1 (6 bases). The V end was cut by 0 bases, the J end by 0 bases, with 9 bases between. The length of the CDR3 is 15 residues. Germline values: CDR1 SGHRS, CDR2 YFSETQ. In nucleotides, the CDR3 is TGCGCCAGCAGCTTGGCGGCAGGGGTGAACACTGAAGCTTTCTTT. This codes for CASSLAAGVNTEAFF.

This sequence joins TRBV10-3 and TRBJ1-6; 7 positions match TRBD1. V lost 6 bases, J lost 9 bases, and 8 bases stayed unmatched. The CDR3 length is 14 residues. In germline, CDR1 is ENHRY, CDR2 SYGVKD. CDR3 DNA: TGTGCCATCAGCCTGACAGGGTCCAGTTCACCCCTCCACTTT. Residues: CAISLTGSSSPLHF.

The chain links TRBV5-5 to TRBJ1-1, with no clear D. The CDR3 spans 13 residues. Trimming pared 4 bases from V and 0 bases from J, leaving 7 bases between. Germline V gene data show CDR1 as SGHKS and CDR2 as YYEKEE (reference sequence). CDR3 sequence: CASSTDLNTEAFF. The CDR3 DNA follows: TGTGCCAGCAGCACGGACTTGAACACTGAAGCTTTCTTT.

The chain combines TRBV2 with TRBJ1-5, with D maybe TRBD1 (5 bases). Between the trimmed V and J ends, which lost 4 bases and 4 bases, there was a span of 11 bases. The length of the CDR3 is 14 residues. Germline V gene sequence: CDR1 SNHLY, CDR2 FYNNEI. In nucleotides, the CDR3 is TGTGCCAGCAGTGGGCCTGGGGCTAATCAGCCCCAGCATTTT. Its translation: CASSGPGANQPQHF.

V and J are TRBV5-4 and TRBJ1-1, with TRBD1 matching over 9 bases. The germline gives CDR1 SGHNT, CDR2 YYREEE (reference sequence). Trimming removed 4 bases from V and 1 base from J; junction bases left unmatched: 8. CDR3 length: 16 amino acids. This chain's CDR3 is CASSRKGQGKNTEAFF. CDR3 nucleotide sequence: TGTGCCAGCAGCCGAAAAGGACAGGGGAAGAACACTGAAGCTTTCTTT.

The chain uses TRBV9 and TRBJ2-3; TRBD2 aligns across 7 bases. CDR1 and CDR2 from the germline V gene are SGDLS and YYNGEE. With 2 bases clipped from V and 1 base from J, the junction kept 7 bases outside the gene matches. The CDR3 contains 16 residues. CDR3 protein: CASSVSSGARTDTQYF. The CDR3 DNA is TGTGCCAGCAGCGTGTCTAGCGGAGCTCGCACAGATACGCAGTATTTT. The full variable domain, completed using reference TRBV9 and TRBJ2-3, is DSGVTQTPKHLITATGQRVTLRCSPRSGDLSVYWYQQSLDQGLQFLIQYYNGEERAKGNILERFSAQQFPDLHSELNLSSLELGDSALYFCASSVSSGARTDTQYFGPGTRLTVL.

V is TRBV29-1 and J is TRBJ1-1, with D possibly matching TRBD1 (5 bases). From germline, CDR1 is SQVTM and CDR2 ANQGSEA. Trimming took off 6 bases at V and 4 bases at J, with 12 bases between the two ends. The CDR3 covers 12 residues. CDR3 sequence: CSVAAGRTEAFF. CDR3 coding DNA: TGCAGCGTCGCTGCAGGGCGCACTGAAGCTTTCTTT.

This clone was detected only a few times. The genes are TRBV5-8 and TRBJ1-3, with 9 positions matching TRBD1. The CDR3 spans 16 residues. After removal of 5 bases from V and 1 base from J, the junction contained 7 bases not matched to a gene. Germline-derived CDR1 and CDR2 are SGHTS and YDEGEE. The CDR3 is CASSPGTGRSGNTIYF. DNA for the CDR3: TGTGCCAGCAGTCCCGGGACAGGGCGGTCTGGAAACACCATATATTTT.

In regard to this clone: One end of the junction does not line up with germline, which may come from a read error. In the same sample, other DNA sequences code for this CDR3. The rearrangement links TRBV27 to TRBJ2-7; D is perhaps TRBD1 (5 bases). CDR1 is MNHEY and CDR2 is SMNVEV in the germline V gene (reference sequence). The CDR3 consists of 15 residues. CDR3 sequence (DNA): TGTGCCAGCAGCCGATGGACAACCTCACCCTATGAGCAGTACTTC. This sequence encodes CASSRWTTSPYEQYF.

The chain joins TRBV18 to TRBJ2-7; 13 bases agree with TRBD2. The CDR3 contains 15 residues. CDR1 is KGHSH and CDR2 is LQKENI in the germline V gene. V shed 5 bases, J shed 5 bases, and the junction held 6 bases outside the gene matches. The CDR3 spells CASSLGTSGINEQYF. CDR3 in DNA: TGTGCCAGCTCATTAGGGACTAGCGGGATAAACGAGCAGTACTTC.

V and J are TRBV6-1 and TRBJ2-7; the match to TRBD2 covers 7 bases. The CDR3 runs 14 residues. Germline CDR1 and CDR2: MNHNS and SASEGT. Trimming took 7 bases from V and 1 from J; bases not matched to a gene: 7. The CDR3 region has the DNA TGTGCCAGCATTAAAGAGCGGGGATCCTACGAGCAGTACTTC. As protein: CASIKERGSYEQYF.

The V gene is TRBV14, the J gene TRBJ2-2, with a weak D call TRBD2 (6 bases). Germline V lookup: CDR1 SGHDN, CDR2 FVKESK. Trimming took 6 bases from V and 3 from J, leaving 17 bases between them. There are 16 residues in the CDR3. The CDR3 coding sequence is TGTGCCAGCAGACCCGCCGGGGGATCCTACACCGGGGAGCTGTTTTTT. This sequence encodes CASRPAGGSYTGELFF. Drawing the rest from reference TRBV14 and TRBJ2-2, the complete variable domain is EAGVTQFPSHSVIEKGQTVTLRCDPISGHDNLYWYRRVMGKEIKFLLHFVKESKQDESGMPNNRFLAERTGGTYSTLKVQPAELEDSGVYFCASRPAGGSYTGELFFGEGSRLTVL.

V and J are TRBV11-2 and TRBJ2-2; the D gene is possibly TRBD2 (6 bases). CDR3 size: 15 residues. V shed 5 bases and J shed 4 bases, with 14 bases lying between them. In germline, CDR1 is SGHAT, CDR2 FQNNGV. CDR3 coding DNA: TGTGCCAGCAGCCCGATGGCGGGAAGCACCGGGGAGCTGTTTTTT. This translates into CASSPMAGSTGELFF.

This sequence joins TRBV4-1 and TRBJ1-5; 8 bases are shared with TRBD1. The CDR3 consists of 14 residues. The germline gives CDR1 MGHRA, CDR2 YSYEKL. J was trimmed by 5 bases and V by 6 bases; bases with no gene match: 6. The CDR3 nucleotides are TGCGCCAGCAGAAAGACAGGGGCCGATCAGCCCCAGCATTTT. It yields the protein CASRKTGADQPQHF.

The chain joins TRBV19 to TRBJ2-1; 9 bases line up with TRBD1. This CDR3 contains 15 residues. The V segment lost 1 base and the J segment 9 bases; nucleotides outside the gene matches: 7. Per germline, CDR1 LNHDA and CDR2 SQIVND (reference sequence). The CDR3 DNA reads TGTGCCAGTAGTATAGTACAGGGGGCGGTGGGTGAGCAGTTCTTC. This translates into CASSIVQGAVGEQFF. Full variable domain (missing parts from reference TRBV19 and TRBJ2-1): DGGITQSPKYLFRKEGQNVTLSCEQNLNHDAMYWYRQDPGQGLRLIYYSQIVNDFQKGDIAEGYSVSREKKESFPLTVTSAQKNPTAFYLCASSIVQGAVGEQFFGPGTRLTVL.

The chain joins TRBV11-3 to TRBJ2-1, with 9 bases lining up with TRBD2. Losses at the gene ends were 5 bases for V and 2 bases for J; bases not matched to a gene: 4. The V gene's germline CDR1 is SGHNT and CDR2 YENEEA. The CDR3 consists of 15 residues. The CDR3 sequence: CASSPGTSPYNEQFF. The CDR3, as DNA: TGTGCCAGCAGCCCCGGGACTAGCCCCTACAATGAGCAGTTCTTC.

The genes are TRBV29-1 and TRBJ2-2, with a weak D call TRBD1 (6 bases). The CDR3 has 14 amino acids. The V gene lost 1 base and the J gene lost 1 base, with 7 bases spanning the gap. CDR1 is SQVTM and CDR2 is ANQGSEA in the germline V gene. The CDR3: CSVEGGLNTGELFF. The CDR3 bases are TGCAGCGTTGAAGGGGGGCTGAACACCGGGGAGCTGTTTTTT.

The V and J genes are TRBV5-3 and TRBJ2-7; 7 bases fit TRBD2. TRBV5-3 carries the ORF label, with uncertain function. The CDR3 covers 12 residues. CDR3 protein: CASASGYYEQYF. CDR3 bases: TGTGCTTCGGCTAGCGGATACTACGAGCAGTACTTC.

The chain uses TRBV6-1 and TRBJ1-5; tentative D call: TRBD1 (5 bases). CDR3 length equals 14 residues. Looked up from germline, CDR1 is MNHNS and CDR2 is SASEGT. V was clipped by 8 bases and J by 1 base, with 12 bases between them. The CDR3: CASWAGGSNQPQHF. The DNA of the CDR3 is TGTGCCAGCTGGGCGGGGGGGAGCAATCAGCCCCAGCATTTT.

This clone turned up a few times. The chain employs TRBV29-1 and TRBJ1-2; no clear D gene. CDR3 length: 13 amino acids. Trimming removed 0 bases at V and 8 bases at J, with 13 bases between. Germline CDR1 reads SQVTM; CDR2 reads ANQGSEA. The CDR3 DNA is TGCAGCGTTGAAGAGCAGCCCCAGGCGGGCTACACCTTC. Translating it yields CSVEEQPQAGYTF. The complete variable domain, with remaining parts taken from reference TRBV29-1 and TRBJ1-2, reads SAVISQKPSRDICQRGTSLTIQCQVDSQVTMMFWYRQQPGQSLTLIATANQGSEATYESGFVIDKFPISRPNLTFSTLTVSNMSPEDSSIYLCSVEEQPQAGYTFGSGTRLTVV.